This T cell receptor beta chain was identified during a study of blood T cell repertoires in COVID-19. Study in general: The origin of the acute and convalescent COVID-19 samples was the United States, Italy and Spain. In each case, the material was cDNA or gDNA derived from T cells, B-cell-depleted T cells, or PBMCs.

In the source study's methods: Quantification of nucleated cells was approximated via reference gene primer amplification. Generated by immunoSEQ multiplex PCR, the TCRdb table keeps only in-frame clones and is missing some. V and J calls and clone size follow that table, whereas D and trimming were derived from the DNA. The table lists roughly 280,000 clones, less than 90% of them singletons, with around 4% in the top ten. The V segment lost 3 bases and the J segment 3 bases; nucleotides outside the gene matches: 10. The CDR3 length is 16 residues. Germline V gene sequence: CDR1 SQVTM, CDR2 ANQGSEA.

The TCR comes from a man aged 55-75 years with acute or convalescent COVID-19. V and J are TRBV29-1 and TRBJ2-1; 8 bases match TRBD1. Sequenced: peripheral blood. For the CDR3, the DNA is TGCAGCGTTGACCCGCAGGGGGCGCTTATCTACAATGAGCAGTTCTTC. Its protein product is CSVDPQGALIYNEQFF.